Presented here are 22 T cell receptor beta chains from one specimen sequenced in a study of molecular identifiers for immune sequencing clone quantification. TCRdb passed the PCR reads through MiXCR, listing each CDR3 protein once. The sample records over 300,000 distinct CDR3 sequences, 24% being singletons. Sequenced: naive CD8+ T cells from blood, with Jurkat cell RNA spiked in. Subset meaning: FACS-sorted CD8+CD4-CCR7+CD45RA+ naive T cells. The origin of the receptors is a human donor in good health. Some libraries in this study had Jurkat cell RNA spiked in.

This clonotype was seen a handful of times. This chain connects TRBV7-6 to TRBJ1-1; D gene uncertain. CDR1 SGHVS and CDR2 FNYEAQ come from the germline V gene. Trimming pared 1 base from V and 1 base from J, leaving 7 bases between. The CDR3 consists of 14 residues. Here the CDR3 DNA reads TGTGCCAGCAGCTTAGTTGCAGCGAACACTGAAGCTTTCTTT. This translates into CASSLVAANTEAFF.

This clonotype showed up many times. This rearrangement joins TRBV30 to TRBJ1-1; no definite D call. V was trimmed by 0 bases and J by 4 bases, leaving 9 bases between them. CDR1 is GTSNPN, CDR2 SVGIG, per germline (reference sequence). The CDR3 has 13 amino acids. CDR3: CAWSVVKGTEAFF. DNA of the CDR3: TGTGCCTGGAGTGTCGTGAAGGGCACTGAAGCTTTCTTT.

This clonotype was seen many times. This chain joins TRBV29-1 and TRBJ2-3; TRBD2 matches 12 bases. The junction had 7 bases not matched to a gene; V was cut back by 5 bases and J by 1 base. CDR3 length: 16 residues. CDR1 is SQVTM and CDR2 is ANQGSEA in the germline V gene. This CDR3 reads CSVPPSGGAGTDTQYF. The CDR3 DNA sequence: TGCAGCGTTCCCCCTAGCGGGGGGGCCGGCACAGATACGCAGTATTTT.

This clonotype was seen ten or more times. This chain links TRBV19 with TRBJ1-1; perhaps TRBD1 as D (6 bases). This CDR3 is built from 14 residues. Germline assignment: CDR1 LNHDA and CDR2 SQIVND (reference sequence). Trimming took 5 bases from V and 5 from J, leaving 15 bases between them. The CDR3 spells CASSPRYRATEAFF. The CDR3 region has the DNA TGTGCCAGTAGTCCGAGGTACAGGGCGACTGAAGCTTTCTTT. Using reference TRBV19 and TRBJ1-1 for the parts outside the CDR3, the full variable domain is DGGITQSPKYLFRKEGQNVTLSCEQNLNHDAMYWYRQDPGQGLRLIYYSQIVNDFQKGDIAEGYSVSREKKESFPLTVTSAQKNPTAFYLCASSPRYRATEAFFGQGTRLTVV.

Only a few counts were recorded for this clonotype. The chain joins TRBV9 to TRBJ2-2; D assignment may be TRBD1 or TRBD2 (5 bases each). The CDR3 has 15 amino acids. CDR1 is SGDLS and CDR2 is YYNGEE in the germline V gene. V was pared by 2 bases and J by 5 bases, with 13 bases between. CDR3 sequence: CASSVFRDGTGELFF. The CDR3 nucleotides are TGTGCCAGCAGCGTCTTCCGGGACGGGACCGGGGAGCTGTTTTTT.

This clonotype has more than one count but fewer than ten. No DNA is shown, since the ends of the CDR3 on it are uncertain; the CDR3 is the one TCRdb lists. The V gene is TRBV7-5, the J gene TRBJ2-4. TRBV7-5 is a pseudogene. The CDR3 is 16 residues long, counting both termini. The CDR3 here is CISVPEASTHKNIQYF.

This clonotype came up a few times. V and J are TRBV27 and TRBJ2-3; 9 nucleotides line up with TRBD2. Trimming cost V 1 base and J 4 bases; bases outside gene matches: 6. The germline V gene encodes CDR1 MNHEY and CDR2 SMNVEV (reference sequence). The CDR3 runs 16 residues. CDR3 nucleotide sequence: TGTGCCAGCAGTTTATTCCTCGCGGGAGGGCCAGATACGCAGTATTTT. It yields the protein CASSLFLAGGPDTQYF.

The chain joins TRBV14 to TRBJ1-6, with 11 bases lining up with TRBD1. The V and J ends lost 4 bases and 1 base, in that order; junction bases with no gene match: 3. Looked up from germline, CDR1 is SGHDN and CDR2 is FVKESK. The CDR3 runs to 17 residues. The CDR3 protein is CASSPGQGGSYNSPLHF. Here the CDR3 DNA reads TGTGCCAGCAGCCCGGGACAGGGGGGATCCTATAATTCACCCCTCCACTTT.

This clonotype occurred a few times. It may be a read error: a sequence one base away is much more abundant. The rearrangement links TRBV5-1 to TRBJ2-2, with D tentatively TRBD2 (6 bases). Germline V gene sequence: CDR1 SGHRS, CDR2 YFSETQ. The CDR3 length is 14 residues. The CDR3 spells CASSSGLNTGEPFF. The CDR3, as DNA: TGCGCCAGCAGCTCGGGACTTAACACCGGGGAGCCGTTTTTT.

In the case of this clonotype: The junction differs from germline at one of its ends, possibly a read error. The V call is TRBV6-2 or TRBV6-3, the J call TRBJ1-5, with a weak D call TRBD1 (6 bases). The CDR3 totals 15 residues. CDR1 and CDR2 (germline): MNHEY, SVGEGT. The CDR3 reads CAGRREDSLNQPQHF. The CDR3 coding sequence is TGTGCCGGCAGGAGGGAGGACAGTTTAAATCAGCCCCAGCATTTT.

A note on this clonotype: A much larger clone sits a single nucleotide away, making a read error possible. This chain uses TRBV12-3 or TRBV12-4 with TRBJ2-3; maybe TRBD1 (6 bases). The CDR3 runs to 16 residues. V was trimmed by 5 bases and J by 2 bases, leaving 17 bases between them. The CDR3 loop reads CASSRIIRGYTDTQYF. The CDR3 DNA is TGTGCCAGCAGTCGCATCATAAGGGGGTACACAGATACGCAGTATTTT.

With respect to this clonotype: This sequence may be a read error, since a much larger clone differs from it by one base. The CDR3 carries no conserved terminal phenylalanine or tryptophan, so it likely arises from a read error. This chain connects TRBV30 to TRBJ1-1; D gene ambiguous. Germline V CDR1 and CDR2: GTSNPN, SVGIG (reference sequence). The V and J ends lost 0 bases and 0 bases respectively, with 5 bases between them. The CDR3 is 13 amino acids. The CDR3 protein is CAWSVGMNTEAFS. The CDR3, as DNA: TGTGCCTGGAGTGTAGGGATGAACACTGAAGCTTTCTCT.

About this clonotype itself: Since a much larger clone is just one base distant, this may be a read error. This chain links TRBV29-1 with TRBJ1-1; D gene unclear. Germline assignment: CDR1 SQVTM and CDR2 ANQGSEA. The CDR3 sequence is 15 residues long. Trimming cost V 0 bases and J 3 bases, with 14 bases left between them. The CDR3 DNA follows: TGCAGCGTTGAAGATCGGTCCATGATATACACTGAAGCTTTCTTT. Residues: CSVEDRSMIYTEAFF.

As regards this clonotype: One base away lies a much larger clone, so this may be a sequencing read error. Because the CDR3's place on the DNA is in doubt, the DNA is left out and the CDR3 is given as listed by TCRdb. This chain connects TRBV25-1 to TRBJ1-1; the table's D gene call, TRBD1, was not cross checked with the DNA. CDR1 is MGHDK and CDR2 is SYGVNS in the germline V gene. The CDR3 region is 14 residues in length, termini included. CDR3 sequence reads: CASSEWGRGTEALF.

This clonotype was observed many times. The V and J genes are TRBV19 and TRBJ2-5; no clear D gene. V dropped 5 bases and J dropped 7 bases, with 8 bases sitting between them. The CDR3 spans 11 residues. Germline V gene data show CDR1 as LNHDA and CDR2 as SQIVND (reference sequence). This CDR3 reads CASSGPGTQYF. In DNA, the CDR3 is TGTGCCAGTAGTGGTCCGGGGACCCAGTACTTC.

On this clonotype: A much bigger clone sits one base away, suggesting this may be a read error. The chain carries TRBV12-3 or TRBV12-4 and TRBJ2-7; 7 bases are shared with TRBD2. V trimming: 6 bases; J trimming: 4 bases; junction bases outside the gene matches: 15. The CDR3 is made up of 16 amino acids. This CDR3 is CASSLWEGVAGYEQYF. As DNA, the CDR3 is TGTGCCAGCAGCCTATGGGAGGGAGTGGCCGGATACGAGCAGTACTTC.

As concerns this clonotype: A much larger clonotype is one base distant, so this may be a read error. The chain couples TRBV29-1 to TRBJ2-5; D unclear. Germline assignment: CDR1 SQVTM and CDR2 ANQGSEA. CDR3 length: 10 residues. CDR3 in amino acids: CSVFSETLYF. CDR3 nucleotide sequence: TGCAGCGTCTTCAGTGAGACCCTGTACTTC.

The chain joins TRBV13 to TRBJ1-2; D is uncertain. This CDR3 has 17 residues. V gave up 0 bases and J gave up 2 bases, with 16 bases separating them. CDR1 and CDR2 from the germline V gene are PRHDT and FYEKMQ (reference sequence). For the CDR3, the DNA is TGTGCCAGCAGCTTAGGCCCCAGGAACCCATTCAACTATGGCTACACCTTC. Protein: CASSLGPRNPFNYGYTF.

This clonotype was found a few times. The V gene is TRBV9, the J gene TRBJ2-2; D is unclear. CDR3 length: 15 amino acids. Trimming stripped 5 bases from V and 2 bases from J, with 13 bases between. Germline CDR1 SGDLS, CDR2 YYNGEE. DNA of the CDR3: TGTGCCAGCAGTGGGTTGGGCGTTAACACCGGGGAGCTGTTTTTT. It is translated as CASSGLGVNTGELFF.

Comments on this clonotype: Sequence at one end of the junction differs from germline and may be a read error. This chain connects TRBV5-5 to TRBJ2-2, with 11 bases that match TRBD2. The CDR3 is 18 amino acids. CDR1 is SGHKS and CDR2 is YYEKEE in the germline V gene (reference sequence). The CDR3 coding sequence is TGTGCCAGCAGCTTGGCGTCTAGCGGGGGGATGAACACCGGGGAGCTGGTTTTT. Its translation: CASSLASSGGMNTGELVF.

A word on this clonotype: One end of the junction varies from germline; a read error may be responsible. The rearrangement joins TRBV12-3 or TRBV12-4 to TRBJ2-1; 7 bases align to TRBD1. This CDR3 has 15 residues. The CDR3 protein is CASRDRTGPYNEQLF. As DNA, the CDR3 is TGTGCCAGCAGAGACCGGACAGGCCCTTACAATGAGCAGCTCTTC.

This chain connects TRBV6-4 to TRBJ2-3; TRBD2 might be the D (6 bases). V lost 6 bases to trimming and J lost 0 bases, with 13 bases between them. The CDR3 is 15 amino acids. Germline CDR1 and CDR2: MRHNA and SNTAGT. This chain's CDR3 is CASRPAGTSTDTQYF. Here the CDR3 DNA reads TGTGCCAGCAGGCCCGCAGGGACTAGCACAGATACGCAGTATTTT.